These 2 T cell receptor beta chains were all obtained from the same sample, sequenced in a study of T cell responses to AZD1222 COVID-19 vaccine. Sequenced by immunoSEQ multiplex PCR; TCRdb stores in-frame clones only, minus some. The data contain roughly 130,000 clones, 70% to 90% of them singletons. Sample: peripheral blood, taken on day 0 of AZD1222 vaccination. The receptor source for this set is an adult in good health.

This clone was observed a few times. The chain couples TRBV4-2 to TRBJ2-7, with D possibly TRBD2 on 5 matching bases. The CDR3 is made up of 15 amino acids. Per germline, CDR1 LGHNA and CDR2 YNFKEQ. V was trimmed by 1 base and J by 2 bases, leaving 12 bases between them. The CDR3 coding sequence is TGTGCCAGCAGCCAAGGCGCAGGAGCGGCCTACGAGCAGTACTTC. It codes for CASSQGAGAAYEQYF.

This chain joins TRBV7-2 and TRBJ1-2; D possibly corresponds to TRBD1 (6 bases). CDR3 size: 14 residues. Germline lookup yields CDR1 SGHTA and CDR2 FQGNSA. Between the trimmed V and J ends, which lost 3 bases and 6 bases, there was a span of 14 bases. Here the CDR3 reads CASSFFQGRHGYTF. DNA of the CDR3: TGTGCCAGCAGCTTTTTCCAGGGGAGGCATGGCTACACCTTC.